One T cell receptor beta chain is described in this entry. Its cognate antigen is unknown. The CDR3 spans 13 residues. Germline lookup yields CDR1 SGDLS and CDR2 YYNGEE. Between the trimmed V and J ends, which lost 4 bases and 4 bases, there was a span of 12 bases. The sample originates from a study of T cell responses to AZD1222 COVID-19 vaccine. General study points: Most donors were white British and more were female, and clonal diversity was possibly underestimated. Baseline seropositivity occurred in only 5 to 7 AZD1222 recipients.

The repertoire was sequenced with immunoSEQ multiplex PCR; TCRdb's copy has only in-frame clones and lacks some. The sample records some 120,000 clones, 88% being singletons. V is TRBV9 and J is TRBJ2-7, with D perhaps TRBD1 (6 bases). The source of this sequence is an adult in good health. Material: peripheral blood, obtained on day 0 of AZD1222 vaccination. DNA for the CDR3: TGTGCCAGCAGCTACAGGGAACGATACGAGCAGTACTTC. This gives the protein CASSYRERYEQYF.